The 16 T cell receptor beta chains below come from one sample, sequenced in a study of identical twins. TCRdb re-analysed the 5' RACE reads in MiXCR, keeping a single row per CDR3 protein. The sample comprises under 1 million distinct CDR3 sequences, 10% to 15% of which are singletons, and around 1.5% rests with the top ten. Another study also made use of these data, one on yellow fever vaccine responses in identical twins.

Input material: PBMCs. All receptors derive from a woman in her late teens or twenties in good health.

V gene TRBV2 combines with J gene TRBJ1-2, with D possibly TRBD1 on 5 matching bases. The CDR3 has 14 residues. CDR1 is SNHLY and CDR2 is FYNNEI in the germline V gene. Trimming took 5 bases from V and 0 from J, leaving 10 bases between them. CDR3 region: CASSTTAANYGYTF. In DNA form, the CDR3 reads TGTGCCAGCAGTACGACAGCAGCTAACTATGGCTACACCTTC. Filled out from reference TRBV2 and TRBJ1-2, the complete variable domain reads EPEVTQTPSHQVTQMGQEVILRCVPISNHLYFYWYRQILGQKVEFLVSFYNNEISEKSEIFDDQFSVERPDGSNFTLKIRSTKLEDSAMYFCASSTTAANYGYTFGSGTRLTVV.

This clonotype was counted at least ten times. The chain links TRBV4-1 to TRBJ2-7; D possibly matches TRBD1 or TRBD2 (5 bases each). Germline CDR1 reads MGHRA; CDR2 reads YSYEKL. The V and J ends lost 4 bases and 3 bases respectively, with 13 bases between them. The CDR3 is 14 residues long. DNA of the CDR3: TGCGCCAGCAGCCGGGGACCCCAGTACTACGAGCAGTACGTC. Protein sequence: CASSRGPQYYEQYV.

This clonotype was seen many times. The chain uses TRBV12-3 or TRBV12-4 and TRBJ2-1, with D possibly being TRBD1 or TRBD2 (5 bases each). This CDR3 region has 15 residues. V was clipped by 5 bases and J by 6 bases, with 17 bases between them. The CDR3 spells CASSPGPTSTNEQFF. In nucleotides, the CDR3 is TGTGCCAGCAGTCCGGGACCAACGAGCACCAATGAGCAGTTCTTC.

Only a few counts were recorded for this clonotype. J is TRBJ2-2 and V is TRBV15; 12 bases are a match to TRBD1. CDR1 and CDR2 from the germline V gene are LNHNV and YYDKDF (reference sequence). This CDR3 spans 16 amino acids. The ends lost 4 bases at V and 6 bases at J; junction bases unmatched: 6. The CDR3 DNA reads TGTGCCACCAGCACGGGACAGGGGGCTTATCCCGGGGAGCTGTTTTTT. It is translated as CATSTGQGAYPGELFF.

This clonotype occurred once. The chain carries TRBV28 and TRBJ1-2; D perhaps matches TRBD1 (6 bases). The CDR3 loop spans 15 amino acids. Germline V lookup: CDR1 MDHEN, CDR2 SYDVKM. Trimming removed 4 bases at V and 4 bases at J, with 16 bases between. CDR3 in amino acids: CASSSQGSRFYGYTF. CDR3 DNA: TGTGCCAGCAGTTCCCAGGGGTCCCGGTTCTATGGCTACACCTTC.

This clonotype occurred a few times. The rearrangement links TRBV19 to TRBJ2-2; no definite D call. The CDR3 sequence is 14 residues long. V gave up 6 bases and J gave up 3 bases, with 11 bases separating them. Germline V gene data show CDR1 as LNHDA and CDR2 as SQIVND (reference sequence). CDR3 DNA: TGTGCCAGTAGGATCACTAAATACACCGGGGAGCTGTTTTTT. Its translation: CASRITKYTGELFF.

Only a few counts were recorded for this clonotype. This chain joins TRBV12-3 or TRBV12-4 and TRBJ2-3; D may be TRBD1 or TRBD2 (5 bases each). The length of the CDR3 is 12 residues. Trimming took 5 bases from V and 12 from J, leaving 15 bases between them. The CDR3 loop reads CASSTLWGFQYF. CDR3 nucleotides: TGTGCCAGCAGTACCCTATGGGGGTTCCAGTATTTT.

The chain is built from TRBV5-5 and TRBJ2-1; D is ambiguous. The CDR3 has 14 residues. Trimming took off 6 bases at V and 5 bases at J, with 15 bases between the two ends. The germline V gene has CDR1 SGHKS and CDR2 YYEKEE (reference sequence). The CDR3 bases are TGTGCCAGCACCACCCAGGCGACGAACAATGAGCAGTTCTTC. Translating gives CASTTQATNNEQFF.

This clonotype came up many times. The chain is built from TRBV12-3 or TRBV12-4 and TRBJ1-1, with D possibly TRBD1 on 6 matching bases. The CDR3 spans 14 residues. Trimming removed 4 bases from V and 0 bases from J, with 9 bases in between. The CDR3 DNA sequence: TGTGCCAGCAGTTCGGGACATATGAACACTGAAGCTTTCTTT. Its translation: CASSSGHMNTEAFF.

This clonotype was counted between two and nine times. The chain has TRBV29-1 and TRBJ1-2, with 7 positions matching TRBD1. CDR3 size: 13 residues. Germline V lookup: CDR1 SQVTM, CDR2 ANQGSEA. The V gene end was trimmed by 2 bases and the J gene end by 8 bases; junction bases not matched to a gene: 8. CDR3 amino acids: CSVEKTGPGGYTF. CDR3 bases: TGCAGCGTTGAAAAGACAGGGCCAGGGGGCTACACCTTC.

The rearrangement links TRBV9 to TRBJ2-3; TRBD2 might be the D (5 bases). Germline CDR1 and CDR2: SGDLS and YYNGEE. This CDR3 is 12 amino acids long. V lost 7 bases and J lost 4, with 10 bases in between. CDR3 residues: CASGLEADTQYF. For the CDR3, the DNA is TGTGCCAGCGGACTGGAGGCAGATACGCAGTATTTT. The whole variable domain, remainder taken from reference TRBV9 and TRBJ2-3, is DSGVTQTPKHLITATGQRVTLRCSPRSGDLSVYWYQQSLDQGLQFLIQYYNGEERAKGNILERFSAQQFPDLHSELNLSSLELGDSALYFCASGLEADTQYFGPGTRLTVL.

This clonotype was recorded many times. This CDR3 is CASLRREEVYEQYF. Here the CDR3 DNA reads TGTGCCAGCCTCAGAAGGGAAGAGGTCTACGAGCAGTACTTC. This chain uses TRBV28 with TRBJ2-7, with D unclear. Germline-derived CDR1 and CDR2 are MDHEN and SYDVKM. Trimming stripped 8 bases from V and 3 bases from J, with 17 bases between. This CDR3 contains 14 residues. Supplemented by reference TRBV28 and TRBJ2-7, the full variable domain reads DVKVTQSSRYLVKRTGEKVFLECVQDMDHENMFWYRQDPGLGLRLIYFSYDVKMKEKGDIPEGYSVSREKKERFSLILESASTNQTSMYLCASLRREEVYEQYFGPGTRLTVT.

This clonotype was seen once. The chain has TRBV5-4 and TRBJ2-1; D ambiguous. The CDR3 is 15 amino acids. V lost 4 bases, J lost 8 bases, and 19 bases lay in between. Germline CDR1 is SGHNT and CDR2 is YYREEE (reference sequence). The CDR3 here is CASSMWPYSYHEQFF. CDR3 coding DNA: TGTGCCAGCAGCATGTGGCCCTACAGTTATCATGAGCAGTTCTTC.

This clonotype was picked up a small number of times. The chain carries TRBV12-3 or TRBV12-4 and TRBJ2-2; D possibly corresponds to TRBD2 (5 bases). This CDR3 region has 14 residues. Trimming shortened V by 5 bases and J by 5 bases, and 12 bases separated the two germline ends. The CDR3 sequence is CASSRTEGTGELFF. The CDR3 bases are TGTGCCAGCAGTAGGACTGAAGGAACCGGGGAGCTGTTTTTT.

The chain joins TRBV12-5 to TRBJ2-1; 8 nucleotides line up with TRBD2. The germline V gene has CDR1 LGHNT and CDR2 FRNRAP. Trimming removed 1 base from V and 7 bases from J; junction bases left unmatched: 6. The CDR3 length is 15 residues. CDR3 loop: CASGLGSGNYNEQFF. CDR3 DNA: TGTGCTAGTGGTTTGGGTAGCGGGAATTATAATGAGCAGTTCTTC.

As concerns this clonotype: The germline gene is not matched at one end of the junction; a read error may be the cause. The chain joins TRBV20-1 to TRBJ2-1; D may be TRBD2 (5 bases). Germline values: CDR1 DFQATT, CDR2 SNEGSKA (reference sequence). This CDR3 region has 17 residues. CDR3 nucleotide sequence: TGCAGCGCTAGCCCTTCGGTCGGGATATACTCCTACAATGAGCAGTTCTTC. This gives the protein CSASPSVGIYSYNEQFF.